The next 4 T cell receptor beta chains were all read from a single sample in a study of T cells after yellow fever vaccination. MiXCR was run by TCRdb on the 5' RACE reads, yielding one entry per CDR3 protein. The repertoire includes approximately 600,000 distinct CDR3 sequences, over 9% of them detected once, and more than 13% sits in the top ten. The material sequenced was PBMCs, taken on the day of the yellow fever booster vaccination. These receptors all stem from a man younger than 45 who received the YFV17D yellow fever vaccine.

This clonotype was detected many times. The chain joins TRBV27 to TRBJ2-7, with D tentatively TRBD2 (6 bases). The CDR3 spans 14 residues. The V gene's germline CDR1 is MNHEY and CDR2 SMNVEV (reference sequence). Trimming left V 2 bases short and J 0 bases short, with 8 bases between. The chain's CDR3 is CASSLRRDSYEQYF. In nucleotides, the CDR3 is TGTGCCAGCAGTTTACGGCGGGACTCCTACGAGCAGTACTTC.

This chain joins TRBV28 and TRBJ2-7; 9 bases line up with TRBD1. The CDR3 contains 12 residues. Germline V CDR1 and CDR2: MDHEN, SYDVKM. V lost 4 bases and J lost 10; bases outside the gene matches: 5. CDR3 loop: CASSWDRASQYF. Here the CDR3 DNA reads TGTGCCAGCAGTTGGGACAGGGCGAGTCAGTACTTC.

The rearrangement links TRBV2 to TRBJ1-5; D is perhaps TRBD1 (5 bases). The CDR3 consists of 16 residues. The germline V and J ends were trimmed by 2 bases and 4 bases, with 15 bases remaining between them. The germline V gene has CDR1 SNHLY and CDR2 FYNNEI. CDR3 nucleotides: TGTGCCAGCAGTGAACTTACGGGCAGGGATAATCAGCCCCAGCATTTT. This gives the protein CASSELTGRDNQPQHF.

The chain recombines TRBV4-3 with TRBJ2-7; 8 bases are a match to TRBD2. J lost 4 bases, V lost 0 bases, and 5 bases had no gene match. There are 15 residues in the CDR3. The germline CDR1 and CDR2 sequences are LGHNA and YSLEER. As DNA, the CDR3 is TGCGCCAGCAGCCAAGACTTCGGGAGGGGATACGAGCAGTACTTC. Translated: CASSQDFGRGYEQYF.